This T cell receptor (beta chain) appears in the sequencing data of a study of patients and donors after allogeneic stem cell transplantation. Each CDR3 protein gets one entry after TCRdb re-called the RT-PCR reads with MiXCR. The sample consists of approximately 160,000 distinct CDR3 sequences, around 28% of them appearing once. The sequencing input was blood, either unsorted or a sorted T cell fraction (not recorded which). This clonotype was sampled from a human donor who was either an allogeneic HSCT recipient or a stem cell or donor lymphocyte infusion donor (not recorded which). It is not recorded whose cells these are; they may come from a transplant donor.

The chain's CDR3 is CAISEGTVKAEAFF. The CDR3 DNA sequence: TGTGCCATCAGTGAGGGGACAGTTAAGGCTGAAGCTTTCTTT. This chain connects TRBV10-3 to TRBJ1-1; 7 bases fit TRBD1. The V gene's germline CDR1 is ENHRY and CDR2 SYGVKD. J gave up 6 bases and V 2 bases, and 6 bases lay outside the gene matches. This CDR3 is 14 amino acids long.